The present TCR beta chain was sequenced within a study of OX40 agonist ivuxolimab in advanced cancers. TCRdb keeps only in-frame clones here, not all; method: immunoSEQ multiplex PCR. Of approximately 80,000 clones listed, about nine tenths were seen once; the top ten hold more than 5.5%. General observations from the study: Some nonresponders likewise displayed low normalized T-cell clonal expansion. The study found that CD8+ T cells averaged more expanded clones than CD4+. The study observed clonal expansion of CD4+ and CD8+ blood T cells by week 6 at 0.1 to 3.0 mg/kg.

V shed 2 bases, J shed 2 bases, and the junction held 4 bases outside the gene matches. In germline, CDR1 is SGHRS, CDR2 YFSETQ. The CDR3 sequence is 14 residues long. Blood sampling was done at baseline, cycle 4 day 1, and cycle 7 day 1. Points on this clone: The antigen is unknown.

This material consisted of CD4+ or CD8+ T cells sorted from blood, taken in a trial of the OX40 agonist ivuxolimab. The source of this sequence is an adult with an advanced solid tumor such as melanoma, head and neck, liver or kidney cancer. The gene calls are TRBV5-1 and TRBJ2-7; 7 positions match TRBD2. CDR3 in DNA: TGCGCCAGCAGCTTCAGCGGGACCCCCTACGAGCAGTACTTC. Amino acid sequence: CASSFSGTPYEQYF.